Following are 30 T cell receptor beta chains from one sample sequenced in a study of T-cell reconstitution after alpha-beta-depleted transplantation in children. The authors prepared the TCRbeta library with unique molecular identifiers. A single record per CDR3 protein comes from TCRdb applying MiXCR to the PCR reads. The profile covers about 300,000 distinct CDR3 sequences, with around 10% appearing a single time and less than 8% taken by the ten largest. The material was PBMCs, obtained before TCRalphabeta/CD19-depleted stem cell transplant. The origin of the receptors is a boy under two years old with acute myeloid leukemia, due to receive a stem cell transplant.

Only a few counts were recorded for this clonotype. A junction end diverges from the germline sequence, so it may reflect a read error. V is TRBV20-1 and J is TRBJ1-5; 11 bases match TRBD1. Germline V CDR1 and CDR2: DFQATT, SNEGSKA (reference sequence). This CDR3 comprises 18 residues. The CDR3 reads CCARGDRGYIGSNQPQHF. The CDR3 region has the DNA TGCTGTGCTAGAGGGGACAGGGGGTATATAGGGAGCAATCAGCCCCAGCATTTT.

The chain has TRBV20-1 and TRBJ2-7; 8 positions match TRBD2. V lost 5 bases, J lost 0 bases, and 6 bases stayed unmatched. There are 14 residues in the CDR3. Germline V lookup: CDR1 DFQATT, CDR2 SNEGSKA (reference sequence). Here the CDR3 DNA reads TGCAGTGCTCTACAAGCGGGGGCCTCCTACGAGCAGTACTTC. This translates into CSALQAGASYEQYF.

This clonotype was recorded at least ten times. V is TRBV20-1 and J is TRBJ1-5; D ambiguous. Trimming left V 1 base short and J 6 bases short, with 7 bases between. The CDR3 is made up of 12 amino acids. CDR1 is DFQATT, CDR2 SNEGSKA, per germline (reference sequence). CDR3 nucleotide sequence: TGCAGTGCTAGAGGGACGGGTCAGCCCCAGCATTTT. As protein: CSARGTGQPQHF.

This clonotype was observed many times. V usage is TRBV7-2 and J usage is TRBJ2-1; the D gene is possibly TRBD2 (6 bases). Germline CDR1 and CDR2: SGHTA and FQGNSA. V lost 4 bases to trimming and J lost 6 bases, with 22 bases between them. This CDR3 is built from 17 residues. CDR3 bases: TGTGCCAGCAGCTCCCCTCCAACGGGAGCCCCCCCCAATGAGCAGTTCTTC. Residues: CASSSPPTGAPPNEQFF.

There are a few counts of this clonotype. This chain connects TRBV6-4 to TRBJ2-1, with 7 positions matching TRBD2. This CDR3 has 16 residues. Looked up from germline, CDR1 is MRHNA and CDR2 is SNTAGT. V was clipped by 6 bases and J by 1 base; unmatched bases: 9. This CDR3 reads CASRAYSSGSYNEQFF. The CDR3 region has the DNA TGTGCCAGCAGAGCATATTCTAGCGGATCCTACAATGAGCAGTTCTTC.

This CDR3 reads CASSQDLARGETQYF. CDR3 nucleotide sequence: TGTGCCAGCAGCCAAGATCTAGCCAGGGGGGAGACCCAGTACTTC. V gene TRBV3-1 combines with J gene TRBJ2-5; TRBD1 matches 7 bases. CDR3 length: 15 residues. Germline values: CDR1 LGHDT, CDR2 YNNKEL (reference sequence). The trim removed 0 bases at V and 5 bases at J, leaving 6 bases unmatched.

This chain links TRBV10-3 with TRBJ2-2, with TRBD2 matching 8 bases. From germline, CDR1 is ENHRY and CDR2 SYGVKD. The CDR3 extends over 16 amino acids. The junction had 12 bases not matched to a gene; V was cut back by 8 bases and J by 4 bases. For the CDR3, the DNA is TGTGCCATCGGACACGAGGGACTAGTGAGCACCGGGGAGCTGTTTTTT. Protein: CAIGHEGLVSTGELFF.

CDR3 amino acids: CASRQVHLYGYTF. The CDR3 nucleotides read TGTGCCAGCAGACAGGTTCACCTATATGGCTACACCTTC. V is TRBV6-2 or TRBV6-3 and J is TRBJ1-2, with a tentative D call TRBD1 (5 bases). The V gene lost 6 bases and the J gene lost 5 bases, with 13 bases spanning the gap. Germline V gene lookup returns CDR1 MNHEY and CDR2 SVGEGT. CDR3 length: 13 amino acids.

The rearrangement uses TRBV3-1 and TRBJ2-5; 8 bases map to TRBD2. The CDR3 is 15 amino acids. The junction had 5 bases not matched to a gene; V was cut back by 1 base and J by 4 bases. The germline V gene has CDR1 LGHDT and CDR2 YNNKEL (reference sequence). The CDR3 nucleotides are TGTGCCAGCAGCCAAGTCGGGGGGGTAGGAGAGACCCAGTACTTC. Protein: CASSQVGGVGETQYF.

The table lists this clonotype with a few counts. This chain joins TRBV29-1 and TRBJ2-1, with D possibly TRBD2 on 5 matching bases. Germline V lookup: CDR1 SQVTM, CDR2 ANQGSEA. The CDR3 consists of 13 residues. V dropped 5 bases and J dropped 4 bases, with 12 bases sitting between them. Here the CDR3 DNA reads TGCAGCGTTCCGGGGAACCTATACAATGAGCAGTTCTTC. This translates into CSVPGNLYNEQFF.

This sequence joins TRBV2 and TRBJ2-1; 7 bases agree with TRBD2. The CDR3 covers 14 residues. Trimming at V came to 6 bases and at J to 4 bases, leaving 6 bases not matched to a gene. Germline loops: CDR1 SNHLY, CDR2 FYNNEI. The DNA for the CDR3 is TGTGCCAGCAGCCTCACTAGCGCTTACAATGAGCAGTTCTTC. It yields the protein CASSLTSAYNEQFF.

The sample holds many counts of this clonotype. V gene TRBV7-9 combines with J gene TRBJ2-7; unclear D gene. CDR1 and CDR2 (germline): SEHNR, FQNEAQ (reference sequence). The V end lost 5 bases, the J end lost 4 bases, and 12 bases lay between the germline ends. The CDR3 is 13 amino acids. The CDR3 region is CASSPPARYEQYF. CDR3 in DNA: TGTGCCAGCAGCCCTCCCGCTAGGTACGAGCAGTACTTC.

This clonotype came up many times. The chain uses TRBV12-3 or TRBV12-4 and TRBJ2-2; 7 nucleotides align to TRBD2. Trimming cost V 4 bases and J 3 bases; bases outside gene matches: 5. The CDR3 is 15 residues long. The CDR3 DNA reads TGTGCCAGCAGTTCCGGACTAGTGGACACCGGGGAGCTGTTTTTT. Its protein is CASSSGLVDTGELFF.

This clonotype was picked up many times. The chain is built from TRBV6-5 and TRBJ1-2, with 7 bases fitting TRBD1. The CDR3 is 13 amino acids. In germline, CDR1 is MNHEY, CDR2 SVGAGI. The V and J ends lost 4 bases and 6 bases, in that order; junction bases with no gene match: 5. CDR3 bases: TGTGCCAGCAGTTTCTTCACAGGGGATGGCTACACCTTC. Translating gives CASSFFTGDGYTF.

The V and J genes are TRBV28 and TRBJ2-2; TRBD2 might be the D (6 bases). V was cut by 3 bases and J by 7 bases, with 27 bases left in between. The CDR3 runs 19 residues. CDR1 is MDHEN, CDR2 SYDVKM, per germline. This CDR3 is CASSFTWAGSKRRVGELFF. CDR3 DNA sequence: TGTGCCAGCAGTTTTACCTGGGCAGGGAGTAAGCGGAGGGTCGGGGAGCTGTTTTTT.

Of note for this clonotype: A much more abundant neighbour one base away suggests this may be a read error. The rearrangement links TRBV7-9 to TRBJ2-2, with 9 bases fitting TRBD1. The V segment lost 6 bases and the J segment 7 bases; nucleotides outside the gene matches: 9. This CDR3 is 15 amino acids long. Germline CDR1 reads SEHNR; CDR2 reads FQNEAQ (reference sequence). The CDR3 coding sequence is TGTGCCAGCAGTCGGGACAGGGTTCACAGCGGGGAGCTGTTTTTT. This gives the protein CASSRDRVHSGELFF.

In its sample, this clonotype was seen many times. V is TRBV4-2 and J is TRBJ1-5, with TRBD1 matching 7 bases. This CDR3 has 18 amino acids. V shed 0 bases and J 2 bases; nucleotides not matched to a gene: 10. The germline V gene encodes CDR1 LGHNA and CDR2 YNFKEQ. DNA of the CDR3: TGTGCCAGCAGCCAAGAGGTCAGGGGGACTCATGGCAATCAGCCCCAGCATTTT. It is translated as CASSQEVRGTHGNQPQHF.

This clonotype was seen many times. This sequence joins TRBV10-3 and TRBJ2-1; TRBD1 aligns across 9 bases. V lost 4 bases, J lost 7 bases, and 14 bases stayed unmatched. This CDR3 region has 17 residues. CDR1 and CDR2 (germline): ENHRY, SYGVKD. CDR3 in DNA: TGTGCCATCAGTGGAGAGGAGGGGACAGGGACTACGAATGAGCAGTTCTTC. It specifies CAISGEEGTGTTNEQFF.

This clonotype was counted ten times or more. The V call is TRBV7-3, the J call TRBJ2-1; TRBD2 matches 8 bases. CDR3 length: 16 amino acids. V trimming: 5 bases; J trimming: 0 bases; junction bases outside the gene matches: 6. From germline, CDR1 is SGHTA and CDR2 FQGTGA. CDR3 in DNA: TGTGCCAGCAGCCCGCATAGCGGGATCTCCTACAATGAGCAGTTCTTC. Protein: CASSPHSGISYNEQFF.

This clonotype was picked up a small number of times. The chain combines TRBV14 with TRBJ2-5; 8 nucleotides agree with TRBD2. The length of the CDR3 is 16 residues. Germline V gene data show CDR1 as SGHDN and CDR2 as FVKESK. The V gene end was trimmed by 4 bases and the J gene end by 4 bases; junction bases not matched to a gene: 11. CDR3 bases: TGTGCCAGCAGCCCCGAAGGCCGGGAGGGTTCAGAGACCCAGTACTTC. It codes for CASSPEGREGSETQYF.

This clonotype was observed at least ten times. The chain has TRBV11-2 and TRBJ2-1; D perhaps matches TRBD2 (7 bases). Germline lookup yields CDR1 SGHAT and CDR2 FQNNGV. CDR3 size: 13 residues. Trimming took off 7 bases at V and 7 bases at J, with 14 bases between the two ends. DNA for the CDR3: TGTGCCAGCACCTGGGGGGGGGCAAATGAGCAGTTCTTC. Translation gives CASTWGGANEQFF.

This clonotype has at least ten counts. CDR3 bases: TGTGCCAGCAGCGCTAGACAGCAAGAGACCCAGTACTTC. Residues: CASSARQQETQYF. The chain recombines TRBV11-2 with TRBJ2-5, with a weak D call TRBD1 (5 bases). Germline V gene lookup returns CDR1 SGHAT and CDR2 FQNNGV. This CDR3 has 13 residues. Trimming removed 5 bases from V and 2 bases from J, with 9 bases in between.

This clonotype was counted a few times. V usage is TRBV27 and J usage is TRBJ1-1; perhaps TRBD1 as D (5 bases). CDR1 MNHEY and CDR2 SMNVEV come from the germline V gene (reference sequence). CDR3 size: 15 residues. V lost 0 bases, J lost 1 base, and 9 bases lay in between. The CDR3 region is CASSLSWTQNTEAFF. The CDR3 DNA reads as TGTGCCAGCAGTTTATCGTGGACACAGAACACTGAAGCTTTCTTT.

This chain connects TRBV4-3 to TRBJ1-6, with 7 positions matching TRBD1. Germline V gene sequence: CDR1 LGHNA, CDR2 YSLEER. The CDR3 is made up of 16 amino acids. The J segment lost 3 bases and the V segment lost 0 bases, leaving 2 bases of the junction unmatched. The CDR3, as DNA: TGCGCCAGCAGCCAAGATCGGGACAGCTATAATTCACCCCTCCACTTT. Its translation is CASSQDRDSYNSPLHF.

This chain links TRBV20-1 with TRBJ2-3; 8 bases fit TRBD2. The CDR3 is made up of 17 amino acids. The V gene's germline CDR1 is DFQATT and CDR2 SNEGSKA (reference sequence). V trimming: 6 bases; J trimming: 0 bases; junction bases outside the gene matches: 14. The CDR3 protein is CSAPIAGYIMSTDTQYF. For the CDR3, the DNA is TGCAGTGCCCCTATAGCGGGATACATTATGAGCACAGATACGCAGTATTTT.

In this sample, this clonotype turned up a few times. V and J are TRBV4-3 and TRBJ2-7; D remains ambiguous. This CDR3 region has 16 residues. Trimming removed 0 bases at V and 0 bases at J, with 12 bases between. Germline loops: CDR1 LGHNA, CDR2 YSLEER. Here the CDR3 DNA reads TGCGCCAGCAGCCAAGAGGCGGCGTACTTCTCCTACGAGCAGTACTTC. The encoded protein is CASSQEAAYFSYEQYF.

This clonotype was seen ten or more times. CDR3 in amino acids: CASGGHQETQYF. CDR3 sequence (DNA): TGCGCCTCCGGGGGCCACCAAGAGACCCAGTACTTC. The rearrangement joins TRBV5-1 to TRBJ2-5; D tentatively reads TRBD1 or TRBD2 (6 bases each). Germline CDR1 and CDR2: SGHRS and YFSETQ. The CDR3 length is 12 residues. Trimming removed 10 bases at V and 0 bases at J, with 10 bases between.

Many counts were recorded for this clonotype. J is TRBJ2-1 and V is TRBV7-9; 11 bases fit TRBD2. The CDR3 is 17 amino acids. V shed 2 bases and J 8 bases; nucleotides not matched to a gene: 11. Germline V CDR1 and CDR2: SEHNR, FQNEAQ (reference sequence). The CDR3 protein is CASSLPLGTSGWDEQFF. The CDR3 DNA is TGTGCCAGCAGCTTACCCCTGGGGACTAGCGGATGGGATGAGCAGTTCTTC.

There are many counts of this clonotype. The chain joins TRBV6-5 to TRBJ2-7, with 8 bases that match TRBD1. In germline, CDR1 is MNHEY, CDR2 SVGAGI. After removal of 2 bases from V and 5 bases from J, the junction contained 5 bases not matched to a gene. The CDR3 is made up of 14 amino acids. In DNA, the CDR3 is TGTGCCAGCAGTTACCCAGGACAGGGTGACGAGCAGTACTTC. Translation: CASSYPGQGDEQYF.

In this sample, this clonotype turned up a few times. CDR3 loop: CASSQELAGSTDTQYF. The CDR3 region has the DNA TGTGCCAGCAGCCAAGAACTAGCGGGAAGCACAGATACGCAGTATTTT. V and J are TRBV4-2 and TRBJ2-3, with 10 nucleotides matching TRBD2. The germline V gene encodes CDR1 LGHNA and CDR2 YNFKEQ. V lost 0 bases, J lost 0 bases, and 0 bases stayed unmatched. The CDR3 consists of 16 residues.